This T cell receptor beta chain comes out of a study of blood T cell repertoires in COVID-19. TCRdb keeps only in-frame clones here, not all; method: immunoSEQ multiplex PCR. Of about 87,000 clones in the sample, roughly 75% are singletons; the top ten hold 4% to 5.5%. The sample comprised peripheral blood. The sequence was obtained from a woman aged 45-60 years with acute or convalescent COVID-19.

The CDR3 protein is CASSFLQGADTEAFF. Here the CDR3 DNA reads TGCGCCAGCAGCTTCTTACAGGGGGCTGACACTGAAGCTTTCTTT. This chain uses TRBV5-1 with TRBJ1-1; 9 nucleotides agree with TRBD1. Germline values: CDR1 SGHRS, CDR2 YFSETQ. The CDR3 length is 15 residues. Trimming cost V 2 bases and J 3 bases; bases outside gene matches: 5.